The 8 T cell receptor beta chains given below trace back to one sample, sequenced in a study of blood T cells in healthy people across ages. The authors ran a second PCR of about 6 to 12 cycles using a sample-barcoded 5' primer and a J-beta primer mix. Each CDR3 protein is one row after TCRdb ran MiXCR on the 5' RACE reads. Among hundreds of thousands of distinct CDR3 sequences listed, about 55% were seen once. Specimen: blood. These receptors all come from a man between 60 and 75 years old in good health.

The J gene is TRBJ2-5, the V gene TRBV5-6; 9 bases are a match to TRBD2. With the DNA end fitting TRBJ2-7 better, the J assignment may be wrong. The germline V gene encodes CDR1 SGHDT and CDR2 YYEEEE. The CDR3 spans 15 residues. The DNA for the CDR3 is TGTGCCAGCAGCACCGACCCGCGGGGGGGGTACGAGCAGTACTTC. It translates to CASSTDPRGGYEQYF.

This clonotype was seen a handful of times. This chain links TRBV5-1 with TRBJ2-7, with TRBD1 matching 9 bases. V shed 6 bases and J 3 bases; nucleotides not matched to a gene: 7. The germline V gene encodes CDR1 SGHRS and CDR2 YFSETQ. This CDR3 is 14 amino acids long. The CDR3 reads CASKPTGGLYEQYF. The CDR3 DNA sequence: TGCGCCAGCAAACCGACAGGGGGTCTCTACGAGCAGTACTTC. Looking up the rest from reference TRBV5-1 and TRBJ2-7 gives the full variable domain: KAGVTQTPRYLIKTRGQQVTLSCSPISGHRSVSWYQQTPGQGLQFLFEYFSETQRNKGNFPGRFSGRQFSNSRSEMNVSTLELGDSALYLCASKPTGGLYEQYFGPGTRLTVT.

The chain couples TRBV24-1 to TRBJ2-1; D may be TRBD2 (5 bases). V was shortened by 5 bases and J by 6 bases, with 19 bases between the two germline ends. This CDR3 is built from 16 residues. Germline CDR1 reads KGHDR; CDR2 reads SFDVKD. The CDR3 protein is CATSGANSAIPNEQFF. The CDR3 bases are TGTGCCACCAGTGGGGCAAATAGCGCAATCCCCAATGAGCAGTTCTTC.

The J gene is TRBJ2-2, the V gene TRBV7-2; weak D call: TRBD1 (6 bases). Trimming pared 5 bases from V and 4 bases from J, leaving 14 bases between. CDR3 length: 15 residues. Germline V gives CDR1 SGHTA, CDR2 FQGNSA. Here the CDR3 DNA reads TGTGCCAGCAGCAACCGGGACATGGGCACCGGGGAGCTGTTTTTT. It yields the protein CASSNRDMGTGELFF.

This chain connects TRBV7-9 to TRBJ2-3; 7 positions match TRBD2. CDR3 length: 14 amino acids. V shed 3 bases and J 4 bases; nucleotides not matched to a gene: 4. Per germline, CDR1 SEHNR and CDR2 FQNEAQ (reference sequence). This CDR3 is CASSFPGRADTQYF. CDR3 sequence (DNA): TGTGCCAGCAGCTTTCCGGGGAGGGCAGATACGCAGTATTTT. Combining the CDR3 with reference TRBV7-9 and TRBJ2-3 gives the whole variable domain DTGVSQNPRHKITKRGQNVTFRCDPISEHNRLYWYRQTLGQGPEFLTYFQNEAQLEKSRLLSDRFSAERPKGSFSTLEIQRTEQGDSAMYLCASSFPGRADTQYFGPGTRLTVL.

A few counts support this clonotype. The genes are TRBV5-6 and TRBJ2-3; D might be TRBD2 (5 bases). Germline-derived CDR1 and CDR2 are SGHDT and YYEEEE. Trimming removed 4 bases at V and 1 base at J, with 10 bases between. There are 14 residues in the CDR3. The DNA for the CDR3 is TGTGCCAGCAGCCACTACGGGGGCACAGATACGCAGTATTTT. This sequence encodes CASSHYGGTDTQYF.

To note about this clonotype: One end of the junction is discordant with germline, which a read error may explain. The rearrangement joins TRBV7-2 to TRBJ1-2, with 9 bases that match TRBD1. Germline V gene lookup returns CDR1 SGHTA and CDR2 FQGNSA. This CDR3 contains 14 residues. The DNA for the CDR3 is TGTGCCTGCAGCTTATCGGGACAGGGTCTTGGCTACACCTTC. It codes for CACSLSGQGLGYTF.

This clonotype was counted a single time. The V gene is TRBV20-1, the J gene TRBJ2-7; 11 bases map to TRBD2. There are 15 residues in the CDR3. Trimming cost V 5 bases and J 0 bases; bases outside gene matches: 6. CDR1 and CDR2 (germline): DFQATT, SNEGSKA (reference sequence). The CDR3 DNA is TGCAGTGCTCTCTCTACTAGCGGGAGCTCCTACGAGCAGTACTTC. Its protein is CSALSTSGSSYEQYF.